This TCR beta chain was profiled in a study of monozygotic twins with inflammatory bowel disease. Each CDR3 protein gets one entry in TCRdb, which reprocessed the 5' RACE reads and gives no DNA. There are some 170,000 distinct CDR3 sequences in the sample, with approximately 7.4% held by the top ten. The sample comprised blood. The receptor's source is a human donor with ulcerative colitis or Crohn's disease, or a healthy co-twin of an affected twin (not recorded which).

The CDR3 reads CSAPAAGETQYF. This chain links TRBV20-1 with TRBJ2-5; TCRdb indicates TRBD2, and absent DNA this call remains unverified. CDR3 length equals 12 residues. Germline V gene lookup returns CDR1 DFQATT and CDR2 SNEGSKA (reference sequence).